Listed below are T cell receptor beta chains from one sample, sequenced in a study of breast tumors, draining lymph nodes, adjacent tissues. TCRdb used MiXCR to reprocess the multiplex PCR reads, holding one entry per CDR3 protein. The profile shows 200,000 or so distinct CDR3 sequences, around a third of them singletons. Sequencing was performed on axillary lymph node tissue. These receptors all stem from a female donor with breast cancer. Some clones in this sample may be carry-over from other donors' samples. CDR3s include the opening cysteine and the closing phenylalanine or tryptophan. A D gene is named only where the DNA matches it firmly. Clone size appears in some rows only: once, few, many, or a class for an expanded clone.

>TRBJ1-1|-|-|TRBV6-5
TGTGCCAGCAGTTACATGGGGGGGACTGAAGCTTTCTTT
CASSYMGGTEAFF
>TRBJ2-5|once|TRBD2|TRBV12-3/TRBV12-4
TGTGCCAGCGGATCCGGGGGGAGGGAGACCCAGTACTTC
CASGSGGRETQYF
>TRBJ2-7|many|TRBD2|TRBV20-1
TGCAGTGCTAGAGAATTGTTAGCGGGGGGGCTCAACGAGCAGTACTTC
CSARELLAGGLNEQYF
>TRBJ2-7|many|-|TRBV30
TGTGCCTGGAGTTCCGACCGCTACGAGCAGTACTTC
CAWSSDRYEQYF
>TRBJ2-7|once|-|TRBV7-2
TGTGCCAGCGGCTTAGGTTTGGGGTCCTCCTACGAGCAGTACTTT
CASGLGLGSSYEQYF
>TRBJ2-3|few|-|TRBV28
-
CASSGVGPGADTQYF
>TRBJ2-5|-|TRBD2|TRBV11-2
TGTGCCAGCAGCTTACTCACTAGCGAAGAGACCCAGTACTTC
CASSLLTSEETQYF
>TRBJ2-7|many|-|TRBV6-5
TGTGCCAGCCTCCAATGGCAACCCTACGAGCAGTACTTC
CASLQWQPYEQYF
>TRBJ1-2|-|TRBD1|TRBV12-5
TGTGCTAGTAGTTTCCGGGACAGGGGCTATGGCTACACCTTC
CASSFRDRGYGYTF
>TRBJ1-3|many|-|TRBV6-5
TGTGCCAGCAGCGATATGGGAAACACCATATATTTT
CASSDMGNTIYF
>TRBJ2-3|many|TRBD2|TRBV5-1
TGCGCCAGCACCCGTAGCGGGGCTAGCACAGATACGCAGTATTTT
CASTRSGASTDTQYF
>TRBJ1-4|many|-|TRBV20-1
TGCAGTGCTCACATGCCAACTAATGAAAAACTGTTTTTT
CSAHMPTNEKLFF
>TRBJ1-5|many|-|TRBV9
TGTGCCAGCTCCCAAGGGGATCAGCCCCAGCATTTT
CASSQGDQPQHF
>TRBJ1-3|many|-|TRBV6-6
TGTGCCAGCAGAGGCTCCGGCTCTGGAAACACCATATATTTT
CASRGSGSGNTIYF
>TRBJ2-2|many|TRBD2|TRBV20-1
TGCAGTGTCCCGGCGCGCGGGGGAAACACCGGGGAGCTGTTTTTT
CSVPARGGNTGELFF
>TRBJ2-3|many|-|TRBV7-8
TGTGCCAGCAGCTTAGCGGGAGGAAACACAGATACGCAGTATTTT
CASSLAGGNTDTQYF
>TRBJ1-2|-|TRBD1|TRBV12-3/TRBV12-4
TGTGCCAGCAGTTTGTTGTACAGGGGCAGCGGCTACACCTTC
CASSLLYRGSGYTF
>TRBJ2-2|many|-|TRBV20-1
TGCAGTGCTAGAGGTTCCATCGCGAACACCGGGGAGCTGTTTTTT
CSARGSIANTGELFF
>TRBJ2-5|many|-|TRBV7-2
TGTGCCAGCAGCCCCGGGGCTAGAGAGATTCAAGAGACCCAGTACTTC
CASSPGAREIQETQYF
>TRBJ1-2|many|TRBD1|TRBV4-3
TGCGCCAGCAGCCACCCGGGACAGGGCGGTGGCTACACCTTC
CASSHPGQGGGYTF
>TRBJ1-1|-|-|TRBV10-3
TGTGCCATCAGTGATGACTTTCCGGACACTGAAGCTCTCTTT
CAISDDFPDTEALF
>TRBJ1-4|-|-|TRBV28
TGTGCCAGCAGTATTACCCGGTCGGGTTCTGAAAAACTGTTTTTT
CASSITRSGSEKLFF
>TRBJ2-1|many|TRBD2|TRBV4-2
TGTGCCAGCAGCCAGGGGACTAGCGGTCCTAATGAGCAGTTCTTC
CASSQGTSGPNEQFF
>TRBJ1-5|many|-|TRBV7-8
TGTGCCAGCAGCGGTAGCGTCCAAGGCAATCAGCCCCAGCATTTT
CASSGSVQGNQPQHF
>TRBJ2-1|many|TRBD2|TRBV7-8
TGTGCCAGCAGCTTAAGTGCGACTAGCGGGAATGAGCAGTTCTTC
CASSLSATSGNEQFF
>TRBJ2-5|-|-|TRBV19
TGTGCCAGTAGTATATCCCCGGGACAGGCCATGGGGGGGACCCAGTCCTTC
CASSISPGQAMGGTQSF
>TRBJ2-3|many|-|TRBV5-8
TGTGCCAGCAGCTTGGGACTACTTAGCACAGATACGCAGTATTTT
CASSLGLLSTDTQYF
>TRBJ1-5|few|-|TRBV18
TGTGCCAGCTCACCACCCGGAGATAGCAATCAGCCCCAGCATTTT
CASSPPGDSNQPQHF
>TRBJ1-2|many|TRBD1|TRBV28
TGTGCCAGCAGTGCCGGGCCGACAGGGGGCTATGGCTACACCTTC
CASSAGPTGGYGYTF
>TRBJ1-1|-|TRBD1|TRBV7-2
TGTGCCAGCAGCCTCGGGACAGGGGTCACTGAAGCTTTCTTT
CASSLGTGVTEAFF